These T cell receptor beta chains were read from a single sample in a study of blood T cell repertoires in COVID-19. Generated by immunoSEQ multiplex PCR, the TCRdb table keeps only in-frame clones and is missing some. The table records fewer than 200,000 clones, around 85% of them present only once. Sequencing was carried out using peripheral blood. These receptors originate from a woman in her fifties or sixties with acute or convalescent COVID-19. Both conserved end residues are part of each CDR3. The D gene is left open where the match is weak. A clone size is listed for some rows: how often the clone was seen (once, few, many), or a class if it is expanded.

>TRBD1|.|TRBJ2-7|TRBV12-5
TGTGCTAGTGGTTTGGCCCCGGGACATCAGGGGGACGAGCAGTACTTC
CASGLAPGHQGDEQYF
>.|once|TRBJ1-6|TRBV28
TGTGCCAGCAGACCTCTGGGGAGTTCACCCCTCCACTTT
CASRPLGSSPLHF
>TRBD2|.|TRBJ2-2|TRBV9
TGTGCCAGCAGCGTCCCTAGCGGGAGTAACACCGGGGAGCTGTTTTTT
CASSVPSGSNTGELFF
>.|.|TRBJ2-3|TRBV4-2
TGTGCCAGCAGCCAAGTGAGTTCAGATACGCAGTATTTT
CASSQVSSDTQYF
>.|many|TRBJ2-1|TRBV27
TGTGCCAGCAGATCCCCGAATAGCAGGGGGCAGTTCTTC
CASRSPNSRGQFF
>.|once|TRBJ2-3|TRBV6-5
TGTGCCAGCAACCGGGAGCGAACAGATACGCAGTATTTT
CASNRERTDTQYF
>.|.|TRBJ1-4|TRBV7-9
TGTGCCAGCAGCTGGAGGACAACTAATGAAAAACTGTTTTTT
CASSWRTTNEKLFF
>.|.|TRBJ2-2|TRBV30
TGTGCCTGGAGTGTACTCGGGTTTAGCACCGGGGAGCTGTTTTTT
CAWSVLGFSTGELFF
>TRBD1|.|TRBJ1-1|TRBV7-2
TGTGCCAGCAGCCAGGACAGGGGGAGTACTGAAGCTTTCTTT
CASSQDRGSTEAFF
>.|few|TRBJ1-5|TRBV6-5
TGTGCCAGCACCCCTACCGTTAGCAATCAGCCCCAGCATTTT
CASTPTVSNQPQHF
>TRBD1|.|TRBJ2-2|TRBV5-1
TGCGCCAGCAGCTTGACCCCCGACAGGGGGCTGAACACCGGGGAGCTGTTTTTT
CASSLTPDRGLNTGELFF
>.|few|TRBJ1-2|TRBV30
TGTGCCTGGAGCTTGGGGAGGGAGGTCGCCTCTGGCTACACCTTC
CAWSLGREVASGYTF
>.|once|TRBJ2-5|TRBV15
TGTGCCACCAGCAGAGAACAAGCCCCTAGGGAGACCCAGTACTTC
CATSREQAPRETQYF
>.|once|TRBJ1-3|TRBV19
TGTGCCAGTGGCCCCGACTCTGGAAACACCATATATTTT
CASGPDSGNTIYF
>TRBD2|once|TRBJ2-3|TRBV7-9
TGTGCCAGCAGCCAGACTAGCGGATTCACAGATACGCAGTATTTT
CASSQTSGFTDTQYF
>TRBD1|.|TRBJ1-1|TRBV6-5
TGTGCCAGCAGTACGACAGGGTTGACTGAAGCTTTCTTT
CASSTTGLTEAFF
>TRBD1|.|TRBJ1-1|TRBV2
TGTGCCAGCAGCCGGGACAGGGAGACTGAAGCTTTCTTT
CASSRDRETEAFF
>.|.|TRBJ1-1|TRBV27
TGTGCCAGCAGTTTAGGGCAGGGCTGGACTGAAGCTTTCTTT
CASSLGQGWTEAFF
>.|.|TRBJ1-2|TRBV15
TGTGCCACCAGGCTTTCCGGACACTCCTATGGCTACACCTTC
CATRLSGHSYGYTF
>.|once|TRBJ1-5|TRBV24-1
TGTGCCACCAGTGGTGGGCCTTCGAATCAGCCCCAGCATTTT
CATSGGPSNQPQHF
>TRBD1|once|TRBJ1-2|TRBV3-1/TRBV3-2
TGTGCCAGCAGCCAGGTTACAGGGGGCGATGGCTACACCTTC
CASSQVTGGDGYTF
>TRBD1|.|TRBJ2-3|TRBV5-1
TGCGCCAGCAGCTCGGGACAGGGGCGAAGCACAGATACGCAGTATTTT
CASSSGQGRSTDTQYF
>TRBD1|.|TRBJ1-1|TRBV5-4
TGTGCCAGCAGCCCACGGACAGGGAACACTGAAGCTTTCTTT
CASSPRTGNTEAFF
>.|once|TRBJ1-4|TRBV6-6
TGTGCCAGCAGTTATCCGGGTCATGAAAAACTGTTTTTT
CASSYPGHEKLFF
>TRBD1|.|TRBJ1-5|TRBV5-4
TGTGCCAGCAGCGGCCCACAGAGGGGGCCTTCCAATCAGCCCCAGCATTTT
CASSGPQRGPSNQPQHF
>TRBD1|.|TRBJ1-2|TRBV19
TGTGCCAGTAGTACTACAGGGGGCGCCTGGGGTGGCTACACCTTC
CASSTTGGAWGGYTF
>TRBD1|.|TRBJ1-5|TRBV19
TGTGCCAGTAGTATAGGAGCAGGGGGCGGGAATCAGCCCCAGCATTTT
CASSIGAGGGNQPQHF
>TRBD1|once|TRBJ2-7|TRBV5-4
TGTGCCAGCAGCTTCACCGGGACAGGCGCCTACGAGCAGTACTTC
CASSFTGTGAYEQYF
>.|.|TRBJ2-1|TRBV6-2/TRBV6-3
TGTGCCAGCAGTCGGCGGGGACCCTACAATGAGCAGTTCTTC
CASSRRGPYNEQFF
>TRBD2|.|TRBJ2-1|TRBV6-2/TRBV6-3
TGTGCCAGCAGTTACGGGCTAGCGGGAGTCGATGAGCAGTTCTTC
CASSYGLAGVDEQFF
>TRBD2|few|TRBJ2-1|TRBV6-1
TGTGCCAGCAGTGAGGGACTAGCGGATACGTTCTCCTACAATGAGCAGTTCTTC
CASSEGLADTFSYNEQFF
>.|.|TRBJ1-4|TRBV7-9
TGTGCCAGCAGCTTTGCGAATGAAAAACTGTTTTTT
CASSFANEKLFF
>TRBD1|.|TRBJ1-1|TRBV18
TGTGCCAGCTCACTAAACACCCTCCGGGGACAGGGGGCGAGGAACACTGAAGCTTTCTTT
CASSLNTLRGQGARNTEAFF
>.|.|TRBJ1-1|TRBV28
TGTGCCAGCAGTTTAAGGGGAGGATCGGGGATTGGGACTGAAGCTTTCTTT
CASSLRGGSGIGTEAFF
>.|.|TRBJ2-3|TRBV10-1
TGCGCCAGCAGTGACCCTAGGGGCGCAGATACGCAGTATTTT
CASSDPRGADTQYF
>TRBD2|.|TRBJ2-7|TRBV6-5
TGTGCCACCTCTAGCGGCAATTCCTACGAGCAGTACTTC
CATSSGNSYEQYF
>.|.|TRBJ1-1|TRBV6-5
TGTGCCAGCAGTTACGTGTTAACTGGGGGGAGCACTGAAGCTTTCTTT
CASSYVLTGGSTEAFF
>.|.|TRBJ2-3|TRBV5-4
TGTGCCAGCAGCTTGGGAGATACCCTTAGCACAGATACGCAGTATTTT
CASSLGDTLSTDTQYF
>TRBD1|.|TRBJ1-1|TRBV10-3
TGTGCCATCCTTCCCGGGACAGGGAAGAACACTGAAGCTTTCTTT
CAILPGTGKNTEAFF
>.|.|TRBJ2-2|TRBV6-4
TGTGCCAGCAGTGAACAGGGTTCCGGGGAGCTGTTTTTT
CASSEQGSGELFF